These 29 T cell receptor beta chains were sequenced from one sample in a study of cytomegalovirus exposure and HLA in healthy donors. PCR amplification relied on 60 Vbeta primers (plus 13 Jbeta primers). Some clones are missing from TCRdb's copy, which holds only in-frame ones; the method was immunoSEQ multiplex PCR. The data hold under 150,000 clones, with around 75% observed a single time. Input material: PBMCs. These receptors were taken from a woman aged 18-29 years in good health and CMV-seronegative.

To note about this clone: The conserved phenylalanine or tryptophan is not found at the CDR3 terminus, so this likely reflects a read error. The CDR3 region is CASSGGQGATDTQYV. The CDR3 DNA follows: TGCGCCAGCAGCGGCGGACAGGGGGCAACAGATACGCAGTATGTT. The chain couples TRBV5-1 to TRBJ2-3; TRBD1 aligns across 11 bases. V was pared by 4 bases and J by 3 bases, with 4 bases of the junction left unmatched. The germline V gene encodes CDR1 SGHRS and CDR2 YFSETQ. The CDR3 length is 15 residues.

The CDR3 loop reads CASSLLRQKNTGELFF. The CDR3 DNA reads as TGTGCCAGCAGCCTCCTGAGGCAGAAGAACACCGGGGAGCTGTTTTTT. The chain is built from TRBV2 and TRBJ2-2, with no clear D. The CDR3 runs to 16 residues. Looked up from germline, CDR1 is SNHLY and CDR2 is FYNNEI. V lost 6 bases, J lost 1 base, and 15 bases lay in between.

This rearrangement joins TRBV27 to TRBJ1-2, with TRBD1 identical over 9 bases. The junction had 9 bases not matched to a gene; V was cut back by 8 bases and J by 8 bases. The CDR3 is 13 residues long. The germline CDR1 and CDR2 sequences are MNHEY and SMNVEV (reference sequence). The CDR3, as DNA: TGTGCCAGCCGAGCACAGGGGGCGCGAGGCTACACCTTC. Translation: CASRAQGARGYTF.

The CDR3 nucleotides are TGTGCCAGCAGCCAAGCCAGTCGTGAGGGGGATGGCTACACCTTC. Residues: CASSQASREGDGYTF. The rearrangement uses TRBV4-2 and TRBJ1-2; TRBD1 is a possible D gene (6 bases). CDR3 size: 15 residues. From germline, CDR1 is LGHNA and CDR2 YNFKEQ. Trimming stripped 1 base from V and 6 bases from J, with 15 bases between.

The chain employs TRBV6-1 and TRBJ1-1; D remains ambiguous. Trimming removed 4 bases at V and 0 bases at J, with 9 bases between. Germline V gene sequence: CDR1 MNHNS, CDR2 SASEGT. This CDR3 has 14 amino acids. Here the CDR3 DNA reads TGTGCCAGCAGTGCGGAACAGCTGAACACTGAAGCTTTCTTT. Amino acids: CASSAEQLNTEAFF.

The chain is built from TRBV27 and TRBJ1-5; D gene uncertain. V was clipped by 5 bases and J by 0 bases, with 8 bases between them. CDR3 length: 14 residues. The germline V gene encodes CDR1 MNHEY and CDR2 SMNVEV (reference sequence). The CDR3 DNA sequence: TGTGCCAGCAGTCGGGGAGGTAGCAATCAGCCCCAGCATTTT. Translating it yields CASSRGGSNQPQHF.

This clone was found once. The chain links TRBV28 to TRBJ2-3; possibly TRBD1 for D (6 bases). The V gene lost 7 bases and the J gene lost 8 bases, with 19 bases spanning the gap. The CDR3 runs 14 residues. Looked up from germline, CDR1 is MDHEN and CDR2 is SYDVKM. Here the CDR3 DNA reads TGTGCCAGCACTCGGGACACCTCGATGGGTACGCAGTATTTT. This codes for CASTRDTSMGTQYF. Using reference TRBV28 and TRBJ2-3 for the parts outside the CDR3, the full variable domain is DVKVTQSSRYLVKRTGEKVFLECVQDMDHENMFWYRQDPGLGLRLIYFSYDVKMKEKGDIPEGYSVSREKKERFSLILESASTNQTSMYLCASTRDTSMGTQYFGPGTRLTVL.

The chain has TRBV5-1 and TRBJ2-1; 7 nucleotides align to TRBD1. The CDR3 loop spans 16 amino acids. Germline trimming cut 7 bases from V and 0 bases from J; bases unmatched to any gene: 10. Germline lookup yields CDR1 SGHRS and CDR2 YFSETQ. CDR3 sequence: CASALATGASYNEQFF. CDR3 bases: TGCGCCAGCGCGTTGGCCACAGGGGCCTCCTACAATGAGCAGTTCTTC.

On this clone itself: This sample also contains other DNA sequences that code for the same CDR3. This chain uses TRBV2 with TRBJ2-7; 11 bases agree with TRBD2. Germline-derived CDR1 and CDR2 are SNHLY and FYNNEI. V lost 7 bases, J lost 3 bases, and 17 bases stayed unmatched. The CDR3 runs to 18 residues. The CDR3 here is CASMGLAGGQNRFYEQYF. The CDR3, as DNA: TGTGCCAGCATGGGGCTAGCGGGGGGCCAAAATCGGTTCTACGAGCAGTACTTC.

The genes are TRBV4-1 and TRBJ2-7, with 11 bases identical to TRBD2. The CDR3 spans 15 residues. V gave up 4 bases and J gave up 3 bases; unmatched junction bases: 5. Germline CDR1 and CDR2: MGHRA and YSYEKL. CDR3 nucleotides: TGCGCCAGCAGCCTAGAGACTAGCGGGGTCTACGAGCAGTACTTC. Translating gives CASSLETSGVYEQYF.

This chain uses TRBV30 with TRBJ1-4; D is possibly TRBD1 (5 bases). The CDR3 spans 13 residues. The germline V and J ends were trimmed by 6 bases and 10 bases, with 18 bases remaining between them. Per the germline V gene, CDR1 is GTSNPN and CDR2 is SVGIG (reference sequence). The CDR3 reads CACQGATRGKLFF. The CDR3 DNA reads as TGTGCCTGTCAAGGGGCCACAAGGGGAAAACTGTTTTTT.

The chain combines TRBV4-1 with TRBJ2-7; 11 nucleotides match TRBD2. Germline V gives CDR1 MGHRA, CDR2 YSYEKL. The CDR3 totals 14 residues. V dropped 1 base and J dropped 4; count of bases not matched to a gene: 0. The CDR3, as DNA: TGCGCCAGCAGCCAAGGGACTAGCGGGTACGAGCAGTACTTC. Amino acid sequence: CASSQGTSGYEQYF.

The chain carries TRBV5-6 and TRBJ2-2, with 8 bases matching TRBD2. The CDR3 sequence is 16 residues long. The V and J ends lost 2 bases and 5 bases, in that order; junction bases with no gene match: 8. Germline values: CDR1 SGHDT, CDR2 YYEEEE. CDR3 in DNA: TGTGCCAGCAGCTTCGAACGGGGGGGCCTGACCGGGGAGCTGTTTTTT. Protein sequence: CASSFERGGLTGELFF. Full variable domain (missing parts from reference TRBV5-6 and TRBJ2-2): DAGVTQSPTHLIKTRGQQVTLRCSPKSGHDTVSWYQQALGQGPQFIFQYYEEEERQRGNFPDRFSGHQFPNYSSELNVNALLLGDSALYLCASSFERGGLTGELFFGEGSRLTVL.

This chain uses TRBV5-4 with TRBJ1-3, with D maybe TRBD1 (6 bases). Germline V gene sequence: CDR1 SGHNT, CDR2 YYREEE (reference sequence). V was pared by 3 bases and J by 4 bases, with 11 bases between. The CDR3 loop spans 14 amino acids. The CDR3 spells CASSSTGSGNTIYF. The CDR3 nucleotides are TGTGCCAGCAGCTCAACAGGGTCAGGAAACACCATATATTTT.

The chain carries TRBV25-1 and TRBJ2-5; 7 nucleotides agree with TRBD1. This CDR3 has 13 residues. Germline assignment: CDR1 MGHDK and CDR2 SYGVNS. V gave up 6 bases and J gave up 11 bases; unmatched junction bases: 12. The CDR3 region is CASRVTGAGEQYF. The CDR3 DNA follows: TGTGCCAGCAGAGTTACAGGGGCCGGGGAGCAGTACTTC.

V gene TRBV6-5 combines with J gene TRBJ1-2; D remains ambiguous. The germline V gene has CDR1 MNHEY and CDR2 SVGAGI. CDR3 length equals 15 residues. The V end lost 2 bases, the J end lost 2 bases, and 12 bases lay between the germline ends. The CDR3 DNA sequence: TGTGCCAGCAGTTACGGGCCGGGAGGCAACTATGGCTACACCTTC. It is translated as CASSYGPGGNYGYTF.

The CDR3 region is CASKFNSLVPQHF. Here the CDR3 DNA reads TGTGCCAGCAAGTTTAACAGTTTAGTGCCCCAGCATTTT. The chain joins TRBV28 to TRBJ1-5, with unresolved D. V was shortened by 7 bases and J by 9 bases, with 16 bases between the two germline ends. Per the germline V gene, CDR1 is MDHEN and CDR2 is SYDVKM. The CDR3 extends over 13 amino acids.

This clone occurred a few times. V gene TRBV6-5 combines with J gene TRBJ2-7, with 9 nucleotides matching TRBD1. The junction had 10 bases not matched to a gene; V was cut back by 2 bases and J by 5 bases. Germline V lookup: CDR1 MNHEY, CDR2 SVGAGI. The CDR3 length is 16 residues. This chain's CDR3 is CASSYRTDGQGHEQYF. DNA for the CDR3: TGTGCCAGCAGTTACCGGACGGACGGACAGGGGCACGAGCAGTACTTC.

This sequence joins TRBV15 and TRBJ2-2, with D possibly matching TRBD2 (7 bases). This CDR3 is built from 17 residues. The V end lost 9 bases, the J end lost 3 bases, and 23 bases lay between the germline ends. Germline-derived CDR1 and CDR2 are LNHNV and YYDKDF (reference sequence). CDR3 sequence reads: CATGGTYRAVDTGELFF. The CDR3 coding sequence is TGTGCCACGGGGGGGACCTACAGGGCGGTCGACACCGGGGAGCTGTTTTTT.

The CDR3 DNA reads TGCGCCAGCAGCCCGGGACAGCAGAATTCACCCCTCCACTTT. Its protein product is CASSPGQQNSPLHF. The V gene is TRBV5-1, the J gene TRBJ1-6, with 7 bases aligning to TRBD1. The V gene end was trimmed by 4 bases and the J gene end by 7 bases; junction bases not matched to a gene: 5. The CDR3 is 14 amino acids. Germline V lookup: CDR1 SGHRS, CDR2 YFSETQ. Using reference TRBV5-1 and TRBJ1-6 for the parts outside the CDR3, the full variable domain is KAGVTQTPRYLIKTRGQQVTLSCSPISGHRSVSWYQQTPGQGLQFLFEYFSETQRNKGNFPGRFSGRQFSNSRSEMNVSTLELGDSALYLCASSPGQQNSPLHFGNGTRLTVT.

The V gene is TRBV28, the J gene TRBJ1-2; D unclear. The germline V and J ends were trimmed by 8 bases and 8 bases, with 18 bases remaining between them. Germline CDR1 is MDHEN and CDR2 is SYDVKM. This CDR3 is 13 amino acids long. CDR3 DNA sequence: TGTGCCAGCTCCCTCTCCGGGTCGGTGGGCTACACCTTC. It specifies CASSLSGSVGYTF.

The chain joins TRBV9 to TRBJ1-1; 7 nucleotides line up with TRBD1. The CDR3 totals 15 residues. The J segment lost 1 base and the V segment lost 0 bases, leaving 3 bases of the junction unmatched. CDR1 is SGDLS, CDR2 YYNGEE, per germline. The DNA for the CDR3 is TGTGCCAGCAGCGTAGCGGGACAGACGAACACTGAAGCTTTCTTT. Amino acids: CASSVAGQTNTEAFF.

V gene TRBV4-1 combines with J gene TRBJ2-7, with TRBD2 matching 9 bases. CDR1 is MGHRA and CDR2 is YSYEKL in the germline V gene. This CDR3 region has 16 residues. Losses at the gene ends were 1 base for V and 0 bases for J; bases not matched to a gene: 4. CDR3 nucleotide sequence: TGCGCCAGCAGCCAAGTTAGCGGGGGAATCTCCTACGAGCAGTACTTC. This gives the protein CASSQVSGGISYEQYF.

J is TRBJ1-3 and V is TRBV6-5; the D gene is possibly TRBD1 (6 bases). Germline values: CDR1 MNHEY, CDR2 SVGAGI. Trimming pared 4 bases from V and 2 bases from J, leaving 15 bases between. The CDR3 is 16 amino acids. For the CDR3, the DNA is TGTGCCAGCAGTTCTTGGGCGGGGGCGGCTGGAAACACCATATATTTT. This sequence encodes CASSSWAGAAGNTIYF.

The chain carries TRBV5-1 and TRBJ2-3; a weak D match, TRBD2 (5 bases). The V end lost 5 bases, the J end lost 4 bases, and 8 bases lay between the germline ends. This CDR3 comprises 12 residues. The germline V gene has CDR1 SGHRS and CDR2 YFSETQ. The CDR3 is CASSAGPDTQYF. CDR3 nucleotide sequence: TGCGCCAGCAGTGCGGGCCCAGATACGCAGTATTTT.

The rearrangement links TRBV15 to TRBJ2-1; TRBD2 agrees at 8 bases. Trimming removed 0 bases from V and 5 bases from J; junction bases left unmatched: 9. The CDR3 sequence is 17 residues long. From germline, CDR1 is LNHNV and CDR2 YYDKDF (reference sequence). CDR3 residues: CATSRDLAGGPHNEQFF. In nucleotides, the CDR3 is TGTGCCACCAGCAGAGATCTGGCGGGGGGCCCTCACAATGAGCAGTTCTTC.

The chain carries TRBV5-1 and TRBJ2-7, with 10 bases that match TRBD2. The CDR3 extends over 16 amino acids. Germline loops: CDR1 SGHRS, CDR2 YFSETQ. The V and J ends lost 3 bases and 5 bases, in that order; junction bases with no gene match: 11. CDR3 sequence (DNA): TGCGCCAGCAGCTCGATACTAGCGGGGAATGATAACGAGCAGTACTTC. It codes for CASSSILAGNDNEQYF.

V and J are TRBV5-1 and TRBJ1-5; TRBD1 matches 8 bases. The V segment lost 0 bases and the J segment 5 bases; nucleotides outside the gene matches: 4. Per germline, CDR1 SGHRS and CDR2 YFSETQ. The length of the CDR3 is 15 residues. The CDR3, as DNA: TGCGCCAGCAGCTTGGGACAGGGGTGGGATCAGCCCCAGCATTTT. Its translation: CASSLGQGWDQPQHF.

This clone was seen once. This sequence joins TRBV25-1 and TRBJ1-1; D call uncertain. V was cut by 3 bases and J by 2 bases, with 7 bases left in between. The CDR3 runs to 13 residues. Germline CDR1 reads MGHDK; CDR2 reads SYGVNS. DNA for the CDR3: TGTGCCAGCAGTGACTCACTTAACACTGAAGCTTTCTTT. Amino acid sequence: CASSDSLNTEAFF.